The entry that follows covers one TCR beta chain sequence. Its antigen is undetermined. V gave up 5 bases and J gave up 4 bases; unmatched junction bases: 7. Germline CDR1 SGHTA, CDR2 FQGTGA. This CDR3 has 15 amino acids. Sequencing was performed with immunoSEQ multiplex PCR; in TCRdb, only in-frame clones are kept and a portion is missing. The data show more than 90,000 clones, 81% seen once. These data originate in a study of radiotherapy plus CTLA-4 blockade in lung cancer. Overall study: Disease control was present in roughly 29% of patients, and objective responses in roughly 17%. Points from the study as a whole: There was expansion of tumor-derived TCR clones in blood after radiotherapy plus ipilimumab.

The material was peripheral blood, obtained from a patient treated with radiotherapy plus ipilimumab. This clonotype originated in a human donor with non-small cell lung cancer that progressed on radiotherapy plus ipilimumab. Some clones in this sample may be carry-over from other donors' samples. The chain recombines TRBV7-3 with TRBJ2-3; 9 bases agree with TRBD2. CDR3 nucleotides: TGTGCCAGCAGCATCGGGACTAGCCCCCCAGATACGCAGTATTTT. Its protein product is CASSIGTSPPDTQYF.